This T cell receptor (beta chain) was recovered during a study of identical twins. Each CDR3 protein gets one entry after TCRdb re-called the 5' RACE reads with MiXCR. The sample gives about 460,000 distinct CDR3 sequences, about 14% of which show up once; around 0.52% is in the top ten. This CDR3 spans 13 amino acids. CDR1 is MNHNS and CDR2 is SASEGT in the germline V gene. The ends lost 6 bases at V and 8 bases at J; junction bases unmatched: 7. A remark on this clonotype: The antigen remains unidentified.

The study's findings and limits: Memory repertoires showed no such pattern, whereas abundant cord blood beta clonotypes carried fewer insertions.

A further study also used this sample, focusing on yellow fever vaccine responses in identical twins. This second study notes: Reportedly, twins showed a vaccine T cell response that looked partly convergent and partly personalized.

This TCR was sampled from a woman aged 18-29 years in good health. Sequencing used CD4+ T cells sorted from blood. The chain has TRBV6-1 and TRBJ1-5; 7 bases are a match to TRBD1. The CDR3 is CASSNTGEKPQHF. DNA of the CDR3: TGTGCCAGCAGCAATACAGGGGAGAAGCCCCAGCATTTT.